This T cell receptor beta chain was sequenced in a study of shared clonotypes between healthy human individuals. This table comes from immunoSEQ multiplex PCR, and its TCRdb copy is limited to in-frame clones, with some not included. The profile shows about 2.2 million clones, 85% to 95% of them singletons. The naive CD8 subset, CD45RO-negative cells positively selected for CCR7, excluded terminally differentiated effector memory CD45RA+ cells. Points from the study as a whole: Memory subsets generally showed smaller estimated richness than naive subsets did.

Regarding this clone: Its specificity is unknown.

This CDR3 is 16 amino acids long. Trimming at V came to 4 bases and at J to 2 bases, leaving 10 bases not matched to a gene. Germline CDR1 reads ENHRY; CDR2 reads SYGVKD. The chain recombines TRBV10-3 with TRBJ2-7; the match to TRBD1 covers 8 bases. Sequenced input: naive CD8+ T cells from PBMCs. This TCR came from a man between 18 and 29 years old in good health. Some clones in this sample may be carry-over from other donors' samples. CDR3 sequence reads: CAISGVQGVTPYEQYF. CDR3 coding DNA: TGTGCCATCAGTGGGGTACAGGGGGTGACCCCCTACGAGCAGTACTTC.